The entry below describes one TCR beta chain. Its antigen is as yet unknown. This entry belongs to a study of T cells after yellow fever vaccination. About the research overall: Researchers used SMART-Seq v4 Ultra Low Input to prepare fractions that had low cell numbers.

The CDR3 is 17 residues long. Germline-derived CDR1 and CDR2 are LGHNA and YNFKEQ. With 1 base removed from V and 2 bases from J, the gap between germline ends came to 15 bases. The study, taken as a whole, reports: The secondary response was weaker, and its peak arrived faster, on day 5 versus 15.

Conversion of TCR transcripts into cDNA relied on 5'RACE template switching, which added a universal primer site and UMIs. MiXCR, run by TCRdb on the 5' RACE reads, gives a single entry per CDR3 protein. The profile shows 250,000 to 400,000 distinct CDR3 sequences, 4% to 5.5% of them singletons. This TCR was sampled from a man aged 18-30 years who received the YFV17D yellow fever vaccine. The sample was PBMCs, taken 15 days after the yellow fever booster vaccination. The chain recombines TRBV4-2 with TRBJ2-1; D is tentatively TRBD1 or TRBD2 (6 bases each). CDR3 nucleotide sequence: TGTGCCAGCAGCCAAGTCTCGTCGGGGGCTGCCTACAATGAGCAGTTCTTC. This codes for CASSQVSSGAAYNEQFF.